This TCR beta chain was documented in a study of blood T cell repertoires in COVID-19. Profiled with immunoSEQ multiplex PCR; TCRdb holds only in-frame clones, not every one. The sample yields some 270,000 clones, about 86% seen once. This clonotype was sampled from a person between 65 and 79 years old with COVID-19, enrolled during active disease. The sequencing input was peripheral blood.

The CDR3 DNA sequence: TGTGCCAGCAGCTTAGTCCTAGCGGGAGGGGACAATGAGCAGTTCTTC. Translated: CASSLVLAGGDNEQFF. The chain has TRBV11-3 and TRBJ2-1; 12 nucleotides line up with TRBD2. Looked up from germline, CDR1 is SGHNT and CDR2 is YENEEA. Losses at the gene ends were 1 base for V and 5 bases for J; bases not matched to a gene: 3. The CDR3 consists of 16 residues. Using reference TRBV11-3 and TRBJ2-1 for the parts outside the CDR3, the full variable domain is EAGVVQSPRYKIIEKKQPVAFWCNPISGHNTLYWYLQNLGQGPELLIRYENEEAVDDSQLPKDRFSAERLKGVDSTLKIQPAELGDSAVYLCASSLVLAGGDNEQFFGPGTRLTVL.